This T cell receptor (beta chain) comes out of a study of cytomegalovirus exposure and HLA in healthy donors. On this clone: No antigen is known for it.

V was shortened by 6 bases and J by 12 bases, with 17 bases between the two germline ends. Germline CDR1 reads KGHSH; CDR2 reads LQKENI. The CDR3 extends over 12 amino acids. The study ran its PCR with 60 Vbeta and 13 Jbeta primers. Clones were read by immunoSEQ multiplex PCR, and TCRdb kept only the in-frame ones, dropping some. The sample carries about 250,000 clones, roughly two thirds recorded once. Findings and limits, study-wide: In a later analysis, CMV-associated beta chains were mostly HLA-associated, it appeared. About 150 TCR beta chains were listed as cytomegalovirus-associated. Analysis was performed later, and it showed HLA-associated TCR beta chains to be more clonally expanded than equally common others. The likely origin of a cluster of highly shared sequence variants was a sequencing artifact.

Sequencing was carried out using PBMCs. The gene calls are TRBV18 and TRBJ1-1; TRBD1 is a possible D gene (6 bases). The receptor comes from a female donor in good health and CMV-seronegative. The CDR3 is CASSHDRLETFF. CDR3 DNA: TGTGCCAGCTCTCATGACAGGCTGGAAACTTTCTTT. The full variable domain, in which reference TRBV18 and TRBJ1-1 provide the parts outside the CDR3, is NAGVMQNPRHLVRRRGQEARLRCSPMKGHSHVYWYRQLPEEGLKFMVYLQKENIIDESGMPKERFSAEFPKEGPSILRIQQVVRGDSAAYFCASSHDRLETFFGQGTRLTVV.